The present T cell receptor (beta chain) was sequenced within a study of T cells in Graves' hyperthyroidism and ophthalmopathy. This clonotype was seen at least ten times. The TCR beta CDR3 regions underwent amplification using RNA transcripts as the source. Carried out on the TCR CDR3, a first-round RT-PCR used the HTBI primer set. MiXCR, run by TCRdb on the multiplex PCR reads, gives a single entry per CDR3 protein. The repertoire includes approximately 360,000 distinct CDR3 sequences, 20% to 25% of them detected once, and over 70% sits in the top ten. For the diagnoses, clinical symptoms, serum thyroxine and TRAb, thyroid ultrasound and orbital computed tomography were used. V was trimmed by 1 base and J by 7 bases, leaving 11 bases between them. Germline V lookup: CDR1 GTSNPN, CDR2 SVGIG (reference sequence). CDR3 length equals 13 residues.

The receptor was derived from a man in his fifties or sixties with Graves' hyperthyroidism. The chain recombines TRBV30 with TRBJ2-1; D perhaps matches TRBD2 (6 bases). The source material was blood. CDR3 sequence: CAWSGLGYNEQFF. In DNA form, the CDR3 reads TGTGCCTGGAGTGGACTAGGCTATAATGAGCAGTTCTTC.